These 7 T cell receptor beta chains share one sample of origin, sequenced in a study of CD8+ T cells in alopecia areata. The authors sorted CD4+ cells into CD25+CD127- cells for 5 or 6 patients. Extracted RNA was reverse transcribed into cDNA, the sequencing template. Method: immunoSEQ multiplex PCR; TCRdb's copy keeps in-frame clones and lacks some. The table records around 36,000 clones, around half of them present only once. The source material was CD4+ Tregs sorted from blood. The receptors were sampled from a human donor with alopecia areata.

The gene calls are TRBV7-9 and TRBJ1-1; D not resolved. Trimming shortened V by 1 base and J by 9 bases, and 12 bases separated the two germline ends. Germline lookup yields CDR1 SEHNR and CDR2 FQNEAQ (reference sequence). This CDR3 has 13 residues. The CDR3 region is CASSLGLGEKAFF. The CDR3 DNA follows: TGTGCCAGCAGCTTAGGGCTGGGAGAAAAAGCTTTCTTT.

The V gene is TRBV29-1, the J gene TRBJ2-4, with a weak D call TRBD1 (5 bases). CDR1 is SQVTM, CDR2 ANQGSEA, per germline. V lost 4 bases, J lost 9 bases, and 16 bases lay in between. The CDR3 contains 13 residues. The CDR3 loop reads CSVGLGPQGIQYF. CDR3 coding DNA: TGCAGCGTTGGCTTGGGCCCGCAGGGCATTCAGTACTTC.

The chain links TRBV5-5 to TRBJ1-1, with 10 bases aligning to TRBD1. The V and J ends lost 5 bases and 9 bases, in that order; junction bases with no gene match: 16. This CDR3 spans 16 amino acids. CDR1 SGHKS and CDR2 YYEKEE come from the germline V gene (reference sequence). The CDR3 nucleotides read TGTGCCAGCAGAATAGGCGGGACAGGGGTGGTTCGGAAAGCTTTCTTT. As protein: CASRIGGTGVVRKAFF. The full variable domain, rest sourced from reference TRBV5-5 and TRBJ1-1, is DAGVTQSPTHLIKTRGQQVTLRCSPISGHKSVSWYQQVLGQGPQFIFQYYEKEERGRGNFPDRFSARQFPNYSSELNVNALLLGDSALYLCASRIGGTGVVRKAFFGQGTRLTVV.

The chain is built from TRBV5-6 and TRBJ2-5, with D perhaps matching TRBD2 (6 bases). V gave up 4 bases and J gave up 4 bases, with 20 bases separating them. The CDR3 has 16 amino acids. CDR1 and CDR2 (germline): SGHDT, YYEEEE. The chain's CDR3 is CASSPPDGVRGETQYF. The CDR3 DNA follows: TGTGCCAGCAGCCCACCGGACGGGGTGCGGGGAGAGACCCAGTACTTC.

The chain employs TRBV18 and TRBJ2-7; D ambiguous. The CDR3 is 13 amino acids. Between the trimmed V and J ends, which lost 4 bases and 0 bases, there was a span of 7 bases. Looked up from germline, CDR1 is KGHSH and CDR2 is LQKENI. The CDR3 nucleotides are TGTGCCAGCTCACACGGGCCCTCCTACGAGCAGTACTTC. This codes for CASSHGPSYEQYF. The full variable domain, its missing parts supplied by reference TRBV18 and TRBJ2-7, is NAGVMQNPRHLVRRRGQEARLRCSPMKGHSHVYWYRQLPEEGLKFMVYLQKENIIDESGMPKERFSAEFPKEGPSILRIQQVVRGDSAAYFCASSHGPSYEQYFGPGTRLTVT.

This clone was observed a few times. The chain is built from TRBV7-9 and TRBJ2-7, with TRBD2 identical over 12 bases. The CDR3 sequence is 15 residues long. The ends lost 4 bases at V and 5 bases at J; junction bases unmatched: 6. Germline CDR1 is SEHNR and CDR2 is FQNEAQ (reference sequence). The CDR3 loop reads CASSSPGLAGNEQYF. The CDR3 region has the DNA TGTGCCAGCAGCTCCCCCGGACTAGCGGGAAACGAGCAGTACTTC. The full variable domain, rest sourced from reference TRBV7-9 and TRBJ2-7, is DTGVSQNPRHKITKRGQNVTFRCDPISEHNRLYWYRQTLGQGPEFLTYFQNEAQLEKSRLLSDRFSAERPKGSFSTLEIQRTEQGDSAMYLCASSSPGLAGNEQYFGPGTRLTVT.

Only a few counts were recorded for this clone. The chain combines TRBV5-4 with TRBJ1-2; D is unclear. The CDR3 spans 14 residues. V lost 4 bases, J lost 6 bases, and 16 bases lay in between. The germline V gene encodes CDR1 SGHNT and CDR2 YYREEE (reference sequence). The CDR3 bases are TGTGCCAGCAGCCTGATTACTAGGACGGATGGCTACACCTTC. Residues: CASSLITRTDGYTF.